The rows below give T cell receptor beta chains drawn from one sample of a study of blood T cell repertoires in COVID-19. Data came from immunoSEQ multiplex PCR; TCRdb stores just in-frame clones and leaves some out. Among about 180,000 clones listed, roughly 84% were seen once. Sequencing input: peripheral blood. These receptors came from a woman between 40 and 50 years old with COVID-19, enrolled during active disease. Both conserved end residues are part of each CDR3. D genes are given only for firm matches. Expanded clones are given a class, and other clones once, few, many or no size at all.

V: TRBV4-1
J: TRBJ1-1
D: TRBD1
size: .
DNA: TGCGCCAGCAGCCCCCCCGGGACAGGGAAACTGAACACTGAAGCTTTCTTT
CDR3: CASSPPGTGKLNTEAFF

V: TRBV25-1
J: TRBJ2-2
D: .
size: .
DNA: TGTGCCAGCAGTCCCCGTAAGACAATTAACACCGGGGAGCTGTTTTTT
CDR3: CASSPRKTINTGELFF

V: TRBV5-1
J: TRBJ2-7
D: .
size: .
DNA: TGCGCCAGCAGCTTGGTGAGTTCCTACGAGCAGTACTTC
CDR3: CASSLVSSYEQYF

V: TRBV11-3
J: TRBJ2-7
D: .
size: .
DNA: TGTGCCAGCAGCTACGGAGACGACTACGAGCAGTACTTC
CDR3: CASSYGDDYEQYF

V: TRBV5-1
J: TRBJ1-2
D: .
size: few
DNA: TGCGCCAGCAGCCAGGGTCATTCCTTC
CDR3: CASSQGHSF

V: TRBV29-1
J: TRBJ2-7
D: TRBD1
size: .
DNA: TGCAGCGTTAGGCCACAGGGGAGTGTGGACGAGCAGTACTTC
CDR3: CSVRPQGSVDEQYF

V: TRBV4-1
J: TRBJ1-1
D: .
size: .
DNA: TGCGCCATTGGGGGAGGCACTGAAGCTTTCTTT
CDR3: CAIGGGTEAFF

V: TRBV11-3
J: TRBJ1-6
D: .
size: .
DNA: TGTGCCAGCAGCTTAGACCCAGGTTCACCCCTCCACTTT
CDR3: CASSLDPGSPLHF

V: TRBV2
J: TRBJ1-2
D: .
size: .
DNA: TGTGCCAGCAGTGAATTAACCCCTGAGGGTGGCTACACCTTC
CDR3: CASSELTPEGGYTF

V: TRBV15
J: TRBJ1-5
D: .
size: .
DNA: TGTGCCACCCACCCCAGGGTCCAAGAGCCCCAGCATTTT
CDR3: CATHPRVQEPQHF

V: TRBV20-1
J: TRBJ1-4
D: TRBD1
size: .
DNA: TGCAGTGCTAGTGGACAGGGGGCTTCTGGTCTGTTTTTT
CDR3: CSASGQGASGLFF

V: TRBV6-1
J: TRBJ1-5
D: .
size: .
DNA: TGTGCCAGCAGTGACCCGGGACCCCAGCATTTT
CDR3: CASSDPGPQHF

V: TRBV27
J: TRBJ1-4
D: .
size: .
DNA: TGTGCCAGCAGCTCGTATGTAACTAATGAAAAACTGTTTTTT
CDR3: CASSSYVTNEKLFF

V: TRBV4-1
J: TRBJ1-4
D: .
size: .
DNA: TGCGCCAGCAGCCCCGAAGGCGCAGGGCACCTAGGAAAACTGTTTTTT
CDR3: CASSPEGAGHLGKLFF

V: TRBV14
J: TRBJ2-1
D: .
size: .
DNA: TGTGCCAGCTCACCAAGGGGACTGATCTACAATGAGCAGTTCTTC
CDR3: CASSPRGLIYNEQFF

V: TRBV19
J: TRBJ2-3
D: .
size: .
DNA: TGTGCCAGTACCACGAGCGGGAGCACAGATACGCAGTATTTT
CDR3: CASTTSGSTDTQYF

V: TRBV2
J: TRBJ1-2
D: .
size: .
DNA: TGTGCCAGCAGTGAAACCGGGACTTGGGGCTACACCTTC
CDR3: CASSETGTWGYTF

V: TRBV29-1
J: TRBJ2-1
D: .
size: .
DNA: TGCAGCGTTGCGGGGACTCCGAACTCCTACAATGAGCAGTTCTTC
CDR3: CSVAGTPNSYNEQFF

V: TRBV28
J: TRBJ1-5
D: TRBD1
size: .
DNA: TGTGCCAGCAGTTTAACTCAGGGGGCAGTGAGCAATCAGCCCCAGCATTTT
CDR3: CASSLTQGAVSNQPQHF

V: TRBV5-8
J: TRBJ1-5
D: .
size: .
DNA: TGTGCCAGCAGCTTGGGGACACAGGGTGGTCAGCCCCAGCATTTT
CDR3: CASSLGTQGGQPQHF

V: TRBV5-1
J: TRBJ2-3
D: .
size: .
DNA: TGCGCCAGCAGCTTGGACGGGTGGGGCGCAGATACGCAGTATTTT
CDR3: CASSLDGWGADTQYF

V: TRBV15
J: TRBJ1-2
D: TRBD1
size: once
DNA: TGTGCCACCAGCGGTTGGACAGGGGCCAACTATGGCTACACCTTC
CDR3: CATSGWTGANYGYTF

V: TRBV29-1
J: TRBJ2-7
D: .
size: .
DNA: TGCAGCGTCCTGGGGGGAAGGGTCTACGAGCAGTACTTC
CDR3: CSVLGGRVYEQYF

V: TRBV4-1
J: TRBJ1-5
D: TRBD1
size: .
DNA: TGCGCCAGCAGCCAAGCGGGACAGGTGAAGCCCCAGCATTTT
CDR3: CASSQAGQVKPQHF

V: TRBV19
J: TRBJ2-7
D: TRBD2
size: .
DNA: TGTGCCAGTAGTATGGGACTAGCGACCTACGAGCAGTACTTC
CDR3: CASSMGLATYEQYF

V: TRBV7-9
J: TRBJ2-2
D: TRBD1
size: .
DNA: TGTGCCAGCACTCCCCCGGACAGGGGTTTTACCGGGGAGCTGTTTTTT
CDR3: CASTPPDRGFTGELFF

V: TRBV9
J: TRBJ2-5
D: TRBD2
size: .
DNA: TGTGCCAGCAGCGTAGAGGGGACTAGCCCGGGGACCCAGTACTTC
CDR3: CASSVEGTSPGTQYF

V: TRBV23-1
J: TRBJ2-3
D: TRBD1
size: .
DNA: TGCGCCAGCAGTCAACCTTGGGACAGGATAAGAGAAGATACGCAGTATTTT
CDR3: CASSQPWDRIREDTQYF

V: TRBV7-9
J: TRBJ1-2
D: .
size: .
DNA: TGTGCCAGCAGCCCCAGAGCAACAGGCGCGAACTATGGCTACACCTTC
CDR3: CASSPRATGANYGYTF

V: TRBV18
J: TRBJ2-5
D: TRBD2
size: once
DNA: TGTGCCAGCTCACCTACTAGCGGGAGTGGCGAGACCCAGTACTTC
CDR3: CASSPTSGSGETQYF

V: TRBV6-5
J: TRBJ2-2
D: .
size: .
DNA: TGTGCCAGCAGTTACTCGGAGGGGAACACCGGGGAGCTGTTTTTT
CDR3: CASSYSEGNTGELFF

V: TRBV6-1
J: TRBJ2-5
D: TRBD2
size: .
DNA: TGTGCCAGCAGTGACACCTCGGGGGGAAGAGAGACCCAGTACTTC
CDR3: CASSDTSGGRETQYF

V: TRBV27
J: TRBJ2-7
D: TRBD1
size: .
DNA: TGTGCCAGCAGGTCTGGGACAGGGGGAACCCTCTCGCAGTACTTC
CDR3: CASRSGTGGTLSQYF

V: TRBV28
J: TRBJ2-5
D: TRBD2
size: .
DNA: TGTGCCAGCAGTTCCCGCGGACTAGCGGGAGTGGGAGAGACCCAGTACTTC
CDR3: CASSSRGLAGVGETQYF

V: TRBV5-1
J: TRBJ1-2
D: .
size: .
DNA: TGCGCCAGCAGCTTTATGGCAGGAGCCGGGAATAACTATGGCTACACCTTC
CDR3: CASSFMAGAGNNYGYTF

V: TRBV5-1
J: TRBJ2-7
D: TRBD2
size: few
DNA: TGCGCCAGCAGCTTTACACCACCCACTAGCGGGGGGCTCTACGAGCAGTACTTC
CDR3: CASSFTPPTSGGLYEQYF

V: TRBV29-1
J: TRBJ1-1
D: .
size: .
DNA: TGCAGCGTTGTGAAAACAAACACTGAAGCTTTCTTT
CDR3: CSVVKTNTEAFF

V: TRBV3-1/TRBV3-2
J: TRBJ2-5
D: .
size: .
DNA: TGTGCCAGCAGCCAAGGCGGGATGTCTCAAGAGACCCAGTACTTC
CDR3: CASSQGGMSQETQYF

V: TRBV7-9
J: TRBJ2-3
D: .
size: many
DNA: TGTGCCAGCGCCTCCGGTCTAGCAGCCGCAGATACGCAGTATTTT
CDR3: CASASGLAAADTQYF

V: TRBV27
J: TRBJ1-2
D: TRBD1
size: .
DNA: TGTGCCAGCAGAAGACCAGGGGGCGGCTATGGCTACACCTTC
CDR3: CASRRPGGGYGYTF

V: TRBV3-1/TRBV3-2
J: TRBJ2-7
D: TRBD1
size: .
DNA: TGTGCCAGCAGCCAATCGTTGGACAGGAGCTCCTACGAGCAGTACTTC
CDR3: CASSQSLDRSSYEQYF

V: TRBV11-3
J: TRBJ2-7
D: TRBD2
size: .
DNA: TGTGCCAGCAGTTCCGGACTAGCGGGATCCGAGCAGTACTTC
CDR3: CASSSGLAGSEQYF

V: TRBV5-4
J: TRBJ2-2
D: TRBD1
size: .
DNA: TGTGCCAGCAGGCCCCCAGCGGGACAGGGGGCCGGGGAGCTGTTTTTT
CDR3: CASRPPAGQGAGELFF

V: TRBV19
J: TRBJ1-1
D: .
size: .
DNA: TGTGCCAGTAGTATAGATAACCTTAGGAACACTGAAGCTTTCTTT
CDR3: CASSIDNLRNTEAFF

V: TRBV27
J: TRBJ2-7
D: .
size: .
DNA: TGTGCCAGCAGACCGGGGTGGGGAGATGTCTCCTACGAGCAGTACTTC
CDR3: CASRPGWGDVSYEQYF

V: TRBV24-1
J: TRBJ2-1
D: TRBD2
size: .
DNA: TGTGCCACCAGTGATATTAGCGGGGGGGCCGACAATGAGCAGTTCTTC
CDR3: CATSDISGGADNEQFF